This T cell receptor (beta chain) was observed in a study of response to subunit inactivated influenza vaccine. A remark on this clonotype: Its antigen remains unknown.

General study points: Seasonal influenza vaccination, on each occasion, was suggested by the authors to recruit few new T cells.

TCRdb redid the calling of the RT-PCR reads with MiXCR, one entry per CDR3 protein. The profile shows fewer than 600,000 distinct CDR3 sequences, under 8.5% of them singletons. The receptor comes from a man aged 45 to 75 who received an inactivated influenza vaccine. Sequencing used PBMCs from blood, obtained 23 months after vaccination.

The DNA of the CDR3 is TGTGCCAGCAGCCACACTAGCGGGGGGCCGGGGGAGACCCAGTACTTC. Translation gives CASSHTSGGPGETQYF. J is TRBJ2-5 and V is TRBV3-1; 12 bases map to TRBD2. This CDR3 is built from 16 residues. Germline assignment: CDR1 LGHDT and CDR2 YNNKEL (reference sequence). Unmatched junction bases numbered 7, after V lost 3 bases and J lost 5 bases.